Listed below are T cell receptor beta chains from one sample, sequenced in a study of cytomegalovirus exposure and HLA in healthy donors. This table comes from immunoSEQ multiplex PCR, and its TCRdb copy is limited to in-frame clones, with some not included. Among around 110,000 clones listed, roughly 9% were seen once. The sample consisted of PBMCs. The source of these receptors is a man aged 25-40 years in good health and CMV-seronegative. The CDR3 runs from the conserved cysteine through the conserved F or W. The D gene is left open where the match is weak. The size entry is marked missing in some rows and otherwise reads once, few, many or a size class.

>TRBV7-9|TRBD2|TRBJ2-1|15|.
CASRLLAGSYNEQFF
TGTGCCAGCAGATTGCTAGCGGGCTCCTACAATGAGCAGTTCTTC
>TRBV10-1|.|TRBJ1-2|12|.
CASWGGNYGYTF
TGCGCCAGCTGGGGGGGTAACTATGGCTACACCTTC
>TRBV5-1|.|TRBJ1-5|15|.
CASSSVPGRNQPQNF
TGCGCCAGCAGCTCTGTACCAGGGAGGAATCAGCCCCAGAATTTT
>TRBV6-5|.|TRBJ2-1|15|few
CASSPRAFSYNEQFF
TGTGCCAGCAGCCCCAGGGCCTTCTCCTACAATGAGCAGTTCTTC
>TRBV6-5|TRBD1|TRBJ2-7|15|.
CASSPADRGDYEQYF
TGTGCCAGCAGTCCGGCCGACAGGGGGGACTACGAGCAGTACTTC
>TRBV11-2|TRBD2|TRBJ2-3|17|.
CASSLVRLAGARDTQYF
TGTGCCAGCAGCTTAGTCAGGCTAGCGGGGGCGCGCGATACGCAGTATTTT
>TRBV7-9|TRBD1|TRBJ2-2|16|.
CASRHKQGTVTGELFF
TGTGCCAGCAGGCACAAACAAGGGACAGTGACCGGGGAGCTGTTTTTT
>TRBV2|TRBD1|TRBJ1-2|17|few
CASSGGQEGPSNYGYTF
TGTGCCAGCAGTGGGGGACAGGAGGGGCCGTCTAACTATGGCTACACCTTC
>TRBV2|TRBD1|TRBJ2-5|16|few
CASSAGRGRPQETQYF
TGTGCCAGCAGTGCGGGCAGGGGGCGCCCCCAAGAGACCCAGTACTTC
>TRBV6-1|TRBD1|TRBJ2-7|15|few
CASSRQGGLAFEQYF
TGTGCCAGCAGCCGACAGGGCGGCCTTGCCTTCGAGCAGTACTTC
>TRBV28|.|TRBJ1-5|15|few
CASSLLAGSNQPQHF
TGTGCCAGCAGTTTATTAGCGGGGAGCAATCAGCCCCAGCATTTT
>TRBV7-9|.|TRBJ1-3|15|.
CASSRGILTGNTIYF
TGTGCCAGCAGCCGCGGGATACTAACTGGAAACACCATATATTTT
>TRBV5-1|TRBD2|TRBJ2-7|15|.
CASSLNSGTPHEQYF
TGCGCCAGCAGCTTAAATAGCGGGACACCCCACGAGCAGTACTTC
>TRBV19|.|TRBJ1-2|16|.
CASSSGQRPFLYGYTF
TGTGCCAGTAGTTCAGGACAGCGACCCTTCCTCTATGGCTACACCTTC
>TRBV27|TRBD1|TRBJ1-4|12|.
CASRNRGQKLFF
TGTGCCAGCAGGAACAGGGGGCAAAAACTGTTTTTT
>TRBV4-3|.|TRBJ1-4|15|few
CASSQDSYGGEKLFF
TGCGCCAGCAGCCAAGATTCGTATGGAGGGGAAAAACTGTTTTTT
>TRBV4-3|.|TRBJ2-2|16|few
CASSQVRGSNTGELFF
TGCGCCAGCAGCCAAGTTCGAGGGTCGAACACCGGGGAGCTGTTTTTT
>TRBV7-2|TRBD2|TRBJ2-7|14|.
CATKRGLTFLEQYF
TGTGCCACTAAAAGGGGACTAACTTTCTTGGAGCAGTACTTC
>TRBV7-2|.|TRBJ1-6|16|.
CASSLSLGQYNSPLHF
TGTGCCAGCAGCTTAAGTCTTGGGCAGTATAATTCACCCCTCCACTTT
>TRBV7-9|TRBD2|TRBJ2-7|15|.
CASRRGSGEGREQYF
TGTGCCAGCAGGAGGGGTTCGGGGGAGGGCCGCGAGCAGTACTTC
>TRBV7-2|TRBD2|TRBJ2-3|16|.
CASSPSGGAGADTQYF
TGTGCCAGCAGTCCTAGCGGGGGGGCCGGGGCAGATACGCAGTATTTT
>TRBV19|.|TRBJ2-7|14|.
CASSLRGLSYEQYF
TGTGCCAGTAGTCTTCGCGGGCTTTCCTACGAGCAGTACTTC
>TRBV7-8|.|TRBJ1-2|16|few
CASSLAAGAKIYGYTF
TGTGCCAGCAGCTTAGCTGCAGGGGCCAAGATCTATGGCTACACCTTC
>TRBV28|.|TRBJ1-2|13|few
CASYDRLGYGYTF
TGTGCCAGTTATGACAGGCTAGGCTATGGCTACACCTTC
>TRBV19|.|TRBJ2-7|13|few
CASRKKSSYEQYF
TGTGCCAGTAGAAAAAAGAGCTCCTACGAGCAGTACTTC
>TRBV28|TRBD2|TRBJ2-5|15|few
CASSPGGGPRETQYF
TGTGCCAGCAGCCCCGGGGGAGGGCCCCGAGAGACCCAGTACTTC
>TRBV9|.|TRBJ2-2|16|few
CASSVNLGGITGELFF
TGTGCCAGCAGCGTAAATCTAGGAGGGATCACCGGGGAGCTGTTTTTT
>TRBV11-2|.|TRBJ2-2|15|.
CASSYYRGNTGELFF
TGTGCCAGCAGCTACTACCGGGGGAACACCGGGGAGCTGTTTTTT
>TRBV2|TRBD1|TRBJ2-1|15|.
CASSIRGQGVNEQFF
TGTGCCAGCAGTATACGAGGACAGGGGGTTAATGAGCAGTTCTTC
>TRBV7-9|.|TRBJ1-1|15|few
CASSLLFSGNTEAFF
TGTGCCAGCAGCTTATTATTTTCAGGGAACACTGAAGCTTTCTTT
>TRBV9|TRBD1|TRBJ2-7|14|few
CASSPGQGAYEQYF
TGTGCCAGCAGCCCCGGACAGGGGGCTTACGAGCAGTACTTC
>TRBV4-1|.|TRBJ2-1|14|few
CASSPSETYNEQFF
TGCGCCAGCAGCCCCTCTGAGACTTACAATGAGCAGTTCTTC
>TRBV28|TRBD1|TRBJ2-6|20|.
CASGLEPYRGRALGANVLTF
TGTGCCAGCGGATTGGAGCCCTACAGGGGGCGCGCTCTTGGGGCCAACGTCCTGACTTTC
>TRBV2|TRBD1|TRBJ1-2|14|few
CASRAGTGVGGYTF
TGTGCCAGCAGGGCCGGGACAGGGGTTGGAGGCTACACCTTC
>TRBV7-2|.|TRBJ1-1|14|few
CASRQTTENTEAFF
TGTGCCAGCAGACAGACGACAGAGAACACTGAAGCTTTCTTT
>TRBV30|.|TRBJ2-7|15|few
CAWRGRGTYSYEQYF
TGTGCCTGGAGGGGACGCGGGACTTACTCCTACGAGCAGTACTTC